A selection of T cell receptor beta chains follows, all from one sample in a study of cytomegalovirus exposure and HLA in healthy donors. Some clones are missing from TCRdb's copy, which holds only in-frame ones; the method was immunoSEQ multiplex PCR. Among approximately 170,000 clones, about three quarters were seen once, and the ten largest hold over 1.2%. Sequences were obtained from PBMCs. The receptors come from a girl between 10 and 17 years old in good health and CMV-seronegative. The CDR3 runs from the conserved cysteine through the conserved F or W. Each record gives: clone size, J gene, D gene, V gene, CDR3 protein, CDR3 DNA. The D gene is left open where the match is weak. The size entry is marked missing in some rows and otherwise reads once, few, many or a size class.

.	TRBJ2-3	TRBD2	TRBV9	CASAYDGGAADTQYF	TGTGCCAGCGCGTACGACGGGGGGGCGGCCGATACGCAGTATTTT
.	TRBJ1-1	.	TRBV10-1	CASSESEGRAFF	TGCGCCAGCAGTGAGTCGGAGGGGCGAGCTTTCTTT
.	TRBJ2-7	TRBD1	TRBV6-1	CASSGTGDNEQYF	TGTGCCAGCAGTGGGACAGGGGATAACGAGCAGTACTTC
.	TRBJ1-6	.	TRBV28	CAAVDSAVYNSPLHF	TGTGCCGCCGTAGATAGCGCCGTTTATAATTCACCCCTCCACTTT
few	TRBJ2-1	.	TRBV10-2	CASSDNEQFF	TGCGCCAGCAGCGACAATGAGCAGTTCTTC
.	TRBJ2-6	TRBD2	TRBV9	CASGRTSAAGANVLTF	TGTGCCAGCGGAAGGACTAGCGCAGCCGGGGCCAACGTCCTGACTTTC
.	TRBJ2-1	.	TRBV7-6	CASSLGQDNEQFF	TGTGCCAGCAGCTTAGGGCAGGACAATGAGCAGTTCTTC
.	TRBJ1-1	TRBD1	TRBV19	CASSLTGGDTEAFF	TGTGCCAGTAGTTTAACAGGGGGGGACACTGAAGCTTTCTTT
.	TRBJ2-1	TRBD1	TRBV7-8	CAKRQGPPREQFF	TGTGCCAAACGACAGGGGCCCCCTCGTGAGCAGTTCTTC
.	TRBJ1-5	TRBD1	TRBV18	CASSRGQGGSQPQHF	TGTGCCAGCTCACGCGGACAGGGAGGGTCTCAGCCCCAGCATTTT
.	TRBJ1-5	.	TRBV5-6	CASSFWGGLGGGSNQPQHF	TGTGCCAGCAGCTTTTGGGGAGGGTTAGGCGGGGGTAGCAATCAGCCCCAGCATTTT
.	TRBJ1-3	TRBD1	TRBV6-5	CASTRTGSSGNTIYF	TGTGCCAGCACCCGGACAGGAAGCTCTGGAAACACCATATATTTT
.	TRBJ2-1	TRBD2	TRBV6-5	CASSYGSSGGVVQFF	TGTGCCAGCAGTTACGGGTCTAGCGGGGGTGTAGTGCAGTTCTTC
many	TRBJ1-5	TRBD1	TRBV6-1	CASSDSTGVQPQHF	TGTGCCAGCAGTGATTCCACAGGGGTTCAGCCCCAGCATTTT
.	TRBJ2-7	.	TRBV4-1	CASSQDGGGTGGDEQYF	TGCGCCAGCAGCCAAGATGGGGGTGGGACCGGAGGGGACGAGCAGTACTTC
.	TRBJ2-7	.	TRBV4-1	CASSQRDQGNEQYF	TGCGCCAGCAGCCAGAGGGACCAGGGGAACGAGCAGTACTTC
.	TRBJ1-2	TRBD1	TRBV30	CAWETGGWGYTF	TGTGCCTGGGAGACAGGGGGCTGGGGCTACACCTTC
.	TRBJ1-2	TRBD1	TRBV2	CASSDVGQNYGYTF	TGTGCCAGCAGTGACGTGGGACAGAACTATGGCTACACCTTC
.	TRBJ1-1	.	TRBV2	CASSEVSGEAFF	TGTGCCAGCAGTGAGGTATCGGGTGAAGCTTTCTTT
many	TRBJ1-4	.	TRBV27	CASSFLGTPDDEKLFF	TGTGCCAGCAGTTTCCTCGGGACTCCCGATGATGAAAAACTGTTTTTT
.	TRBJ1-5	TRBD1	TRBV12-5	CASGGGQGLRNQPQHF	TGTGCTAGTGGCGGCGGACAGGGATTACGCAATCAGCCCCAGCATTTT
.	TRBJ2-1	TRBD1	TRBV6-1	CASSEDRGDYNEQFF	TGTGCCAGCAGTGAAGACAGGGGGGATTACAATGAGCAGTTCTTC
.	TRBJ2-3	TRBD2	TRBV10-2	CASTSGGADTQYF	TGCGCCAGCACTAGCGGGGGGGCAGATACGCAGTATTTT
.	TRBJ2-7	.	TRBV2	CASSSDNNEQYF	TGTGCCAGCAGTTCTGACAACAACGAGCAGTACTTC
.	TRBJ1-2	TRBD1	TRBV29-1	CSALTGDGYTF	TGCAGCGCCCTGACAGGGGACGGCTACACCTTC
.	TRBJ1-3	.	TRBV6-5	CASSYGRSGNTIYF	TGTGCCAGCAGTTACGGCCGCTCTGGAAACACCATATATTTT
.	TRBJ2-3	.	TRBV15	CATSRDDGGRTDTQYF	TGTGCCACCAGCAGAGATGACGGGGGACGCACAGATACGCAGTATTTT
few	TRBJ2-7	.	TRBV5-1	CASSLAPRPENEQYF	TGCGCCAGCAGCTTGGCCCCCAGGCCCGAGAACGAGCAGTACTTC
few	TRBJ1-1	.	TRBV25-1	CASSDAGLVAFF	TGTGCCAGCAGTGACGCGGGGTTAGTAGCTTTCTTT
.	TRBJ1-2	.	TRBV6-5	CASSYGAAVGYGYTF	TGTGCCAGCAGTTACGGGGCCGCCGTCGGCTATGGCTACACCTTC
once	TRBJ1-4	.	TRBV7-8	CASSLRTPGRATNEKLFF	TGTGCCAGCAGCCTAAGAACGCCAGGTCGAGCAACTAATGAAAAACTGTTTTTT
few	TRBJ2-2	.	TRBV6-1	CASSGHYTGELFF	TGTGCCAGCTCAGGGCACTACACCGGGGAGCTGTTTTTT
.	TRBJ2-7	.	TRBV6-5	CASRRLDASYEQYF	TGTGCCAGCAGGAGGTTAGACGCCTCCTACGAGCAGTACTTC
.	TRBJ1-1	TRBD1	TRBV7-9	CASSPTGDTEAFF	TGTGCCAGCAGCCCGACAGGGGACACTGAAGCTTTCTTT
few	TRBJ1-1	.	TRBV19	CASSIQGWDTEAFF	TGTGCCAGTAGCATACAGGGATGGGACACTGAAGCTTTCTTT
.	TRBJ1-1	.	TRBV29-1	CSAYSWNTEAFF	TGCAGCGCTTATAGTTGGAACACTGAAGCTTTCTTT
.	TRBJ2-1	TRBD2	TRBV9	CASSVGGLAYNEQFF	TGTGCCAGCAGCGTAGGGGGACTAGCGTACAATGAGCAGTTCTTC